This TCR beta chain comes out of a study of control samples from healthy donors and cancer patients (dated by TCRdb to between 2020 and 2021). Concerning this clone: What antigen it recognizes has not been identified. No qualities accompany the bases; no much larger clone lies one base away.

The receptor library was made with the immunoSEQ multiplex PCR assay. Held by TCRdb, this immuneACCESS table contains in-frame sequences only and omits some clones. Under half of the omission traces to an unresolved V gene where checked; the cause of the rest is unknown. Within this sample are 45,000 to 55,000 clones, with roughly 94% of them counted one time only. The ten largest clones add up to about 2.4% of the sample. Source material: blood. The clonotype originates from a man aged 25-40 years in good health.

At the DNA level, the sequence is TGTGCCAGCAGCCGTTTAGATGGAACTAACTATGGCTACACCTTC. This encodes CASSRLDGTNYGYTF. The chain couples TRBV5-4 to TRBJ1-2, with the D segment identity uncertain. From the cysteine through the phenylalanine, the CDR3 covers 15 amino acids. Only the CDR3 DNA is retained, 45 bases long and in frame from the first base. At the junction V is shortened by 4 bases and J by 0 bases, with 13 bases in between. CDR1 and CDR2, looked up from the germline V gene (reference sequence), are SGHNT and YYREEE.